This is a list of T cell receptor beta chains from one sample in a study of blood T cell repertoires in COVID-19. Clones were sequenced by immunoSEQ multiplex PCR, and TCRdb holds only the in-frame ones, with some missing. The table lists 150,000 to 170,000 clones, roughly 81% of them singletons. The sample comprised peripheral blood. These TCRs come from a woman in her fifties or sixties with COVID-19, enrolled during active disease. The CDR3 runs from the conserved cysteine through the conserved F or W. D genes are given only for firm matches. Only part of the rows carry a size: once, few, many, or a class if the clone is expanded.

J: TRBJ1-5
size: NA
V: TRBV19
D: TRBD1
CDR3: CASSSPGQANNQPQHF
DNA: TGTGCCAGTAGTTCGCCGGGACAGGCAAACAATCAGCCCCAGCATTTT

J: TRBJ2-1
size: NA
V: TRBV2
D: TRBD2
CDR3: CASSEVRLAGGPEQFF
DNA: TGTGCCAGCAGTGAAGTAAGGCTAGCGGGAGGCCCCGAGCAGTTCTTC

J: TRBJ2-7
size: NA
V: TRBV5-1
D: TRBD1
CDR3: CASSPLLGQGYEQYF
DNA: TGCGCCAGCAGCCCGCTTTTGGGACAGGGATACGAGCAGTACTTC

J: TRBJ2-2
size: NA
V: TRBV27
D: TRBD1
CDR3: CASSLRGPDRGWTGELFF
DNA: TGTGCCAGCAGTTTACGGGGGCCCGACAGGGGGTGGACCGGGGAGCTGTTTTTT

J: TRBJ1-2
size: NA
V: TRBV15
D: NA
CDR3: CATSRGPGEGYTF
DNA: TGTGCCACCAGCAGAGGCCCAGGGGAAGGCTACACCTTC

J: TRBJ1-5
size: NA
V: TRBV24-1
D: TRBD1
CDR3: CATSDLGTGGNQPQHF
DNA: TGTGCCACCAGTGATCTTGGGACAGGGGGCAATCAGCCCCAGCATTTT

J: TRBJ2-1
size: once
V: TRBV6-5
D: TRBD2
CDR3: CASRGGAGGENEQFF
DNA: TGTGCCAGCAGGGGCGGGGCGGGAGGAGAAAATGAGCAGTTCTTC

J: TRBJ2-2
size: many
V: TRBV14
D: NA
CDR3: CASSQRAVNTGELFF
DNA: TGTGCCAGCAGCCAGCGGGCAGTAAACACCGGGGAGCTGTTTTTT

J: TRBJ1-2
size: NA
V: TRBV25-1
D: NA
CDR3: CASTPGGALGSGYTF
DNA: TGTGCCAGCACCCCGGGGGGGGCCCTCGGAAGTGGCTACACCTTC

J: TRBJ2-3
size: few
V: TRBV28
D: TRBD2
CDR3: CASTALAGGTHTQYF
DNA: TGTGCCAGCACTGCGCTAGCGGGGGGCACCCATACGCAGTATTTT

J: TRBJ2-3
size: once
V: TRBV5-1
D: NA
CDR3: CASSLEGGTDTQYF
DNA: TGCGCCAGCAGCTTGGAAGGGGGCACAGATACGCAGTATTTT

J: TRBJ1-2
size: NA
V: TRBV11-2
D: TRBD1
CDR3: CASSIQGAGGYTF
DNA: TGTGCCAGCAGCATTCAGGGGGCGGGAGGCTACACCTTC

J: TRBJ2-1
size: NA
V: TRBV6-1
D: TRBD1
CDR3: CASSELGTGRNEQFF
DNA: TGTGCCAGCAGTGAATTAGGGACAGGGAGGAATGAGCAGTTCTTC

J: TRBJ1-4
size: NA
V: TRBV12-5
D: TRBD1
CDR3: CASGLGDRESEKLFF
DNA: TGTGCTAGTGGTTTGGGGGACAGGGAGAGCGAAAAACTGTTTTTT

J: TRBJ1-2
size: once
V: TRBV29-1
D: NA
CDR3: CSVGQGHYGYTF
DNA: TGCAGCGTTGGGCAGGGACATTATGGCTACACCTTC

J: TRBJ1-2
size: NA
V: TRBV7-9
D: NA
CDR3: CASSFVGEVRLGGYTF
DNA: TGTGCCAGCAGCTTCGTCGGGGAGGTGAGGCTGGGAGGCTACACCTTC

J: TRBJ1-1
size: NA
V: TRBV19
D: TRBD1
CDR3: CASRRDRGLNTEAFF
DNA: TGTGCCAGTCGGAGGGACAGGGGGCTGAACACTGAAGCTTTCTTT

J: TRBJ1-2
size: NA
V: TRBV7-8
D: NA
CDR3: CASSRGRNYGYTF
DNA: TGTGCCAGCAGCCGGGGGCGGAACTATGGCTACACCTTC

J: TRBJ1-5
size: NA
V: TRBV5-6
D: NA
CDR3: CASTPGSKPQHF
DNA: TGTGCCAGCACCCCGGGATCTAAGCCCCAGCATTTT

J: TRBJ2-2
size: NA
V: TRBV27
D: NA
CDR3: CASSLWGGMAVSTGELFF
DNA: TGTGCCAGCAGTTTATGGGGCGGCATGGCGGTGTCCACCGGGGAGCTGTTTTTT

J: TRBJ2-5
size: NA
V: TRBV7-9
D: TRBD1
CDR3: CASSLVGRGQETQYF
DNA: TGTGCCAGCAGCTTAGTCGGCAGGGGGCAAGAGACCCAGTACTTC

J: TRBJ2-4
size: NA
V: TRBV7-2
D: TRBD2
CDR3: CASSLSGRVFGGRENIQYF
DNA: TGTGCCAGCAGCTTAAGCGGGAGGGTCTTTGGCGGGCGTGAAAACATTCAGTACTTC

J: TRBJ1-2
size: NA
V: TRBV6-5
D: TRBD1
CDR3: CASRLTGEGGYTF
DNA: TGTGCCAGCAGGTTGACAGGGGAGGGTGGCTACACCTTC

J: TRBJ2-2
size: NA
V: TRBV2
D: NA
CDR3: CATTGLLNTGELFF
DNA: TGTGCCACTACGGGACTCCTGAACACCGGGGAGCTGTTTTTT

J: TRBJ1-1
size: NA
V: TRBV6-2/TRBV6-3
D: NA
CDR3: CASSAPTADHEAFF
DNA: TGTGCCAGCAGTGCTCCGACAGCAGATCACGAAGCTTTCTTT

J: TRBJ1-5
size: few
V: TRBV15
D: NA
CDR3: CATSREAAGYSNQPQHF
DNA: TGTGCCACCAGCAGAGAAGCGGCGGGATATAGCAATCAGCCCCAGCATTTT

J: TRBJ2-5
size: NA
V: TRBV6-5
D: TRBD2
CDR3: CASSRDYTETQYF
DNA: TGTGCCAGCAGTCGGGACTATACAGAGACCCAGTACTTC

J: TRBJ1-5
size: NA
V: TRBV6-5
D: NA
CDR3: CASSTLNQPQHF
DNA: TGTGCCAGCAGTACCCTAAATCAGCCCCAGCATTTT

J: TRBJ1-5
size: NA
V: TRBV5-4
D: TRBD1
CDR3: CASSNGQGGQPQHF
DNA: TGTGCCAGCAGCAACGGACAGGGTGGTCAGCCCCAGCATTTT

J: TRBJ1-2
size: NA
V: TRBV5-4
D: TRBD1
CDR3: CASSLTGGTGYTF
DNA: TGTGCCAGCAGCTTAACAGGGGGTACTGGCTACACCTTC

J: TRBJ2-3
size: NA
V: TRBV7-3
D: NA
CDR3: CASSFSVRDTQYF
DNA: TGTGCCAGCAGCTTTAGCGTAAGAGATACGCAGTATTTT

J: TRBJ2-5
size: NA
V: TRBV3-1/TRBV3-2
D: TRBD2
CDR3: CASSQSSGLAGLRETQYF
DNA: TGTGCCAGCAGCCAAAGCTCGGGACTAGCGGGGTTAAGGGAGACCCAGTACTTC

J: TRBJ2-5
size: NA
V: TRBV14
D: TRBD2
CDR3: CASSLESGLAGGSPNF
DNA: TGTGCCAGCAGCCTTGAATCAGGACTAGCGGGAGGATCCCCGAACTTC

J: TRBJ1-1
size: NA
V: TRBV12-5
D: NA
CDR3: CASGSGHRSTEAFF
DNA: TGTGCTAGTGGTTCTGGCCACCGGAGCACTGAAGCTTTCTTT

J: TRBJ2-5
size: NA
V: TRBV28
D: TRBD1
CDR3: CASSSQGAGIETQYF
DNA: TGTGCCAGCAGTTCGCAGGGGGCAGGAATCGAGACCCAGTACTTC

J: TRBJ1-6
size: NA
V: TRBV5-1
D: NA
CDR3: CASSLNPIDSPLHF
DNA: TGCGCCAGCAGCTTGAACCCCATAGATTCACCCCTCCACTTT

J: TRBJ2-7
size: NA
V: TRBV20-1
D: NA
CDR3: CSARDGLVEQYF
DNA: TGCAGTGCTCGTGATGGCCTAGTCGAGCAGTACTTC

J: TRBJ1-3
size: NA
V: TRBV19
D: NA
CDR3: CASILQDSGNTIYF
DNA: TGTGCCAGTATCTTACAGGACTCTGGAAACACCATATATTTT

J: TRBJ1-1
size: NA
V: TRBV6-1
D: NA
CDR3: CASSEGPGQPNTEAFF
DNA: TGTGCCAGCAGTGAAGGACCGGGACAACCGAACACTGAAGCTTTCTTT

J: TRBJ1-4
size: NA
V: TRBV19
D: TRBD1
CDR3: CASTGGTALREKLFF
DNA: TGTGCCAGTACCGGAGGGACAGCCTTAAGGGAAAAACTGTTTTTT

J: TRBJ2-1
size: NA
V: TRBV5-1
D: TRBD2
CDR3: CASSLGLAGGPEEQFF
DNA: TGCGCCAGCAGCCTGGGACTAGCGGGGGGGCCGGAGGAGCAGTTCTTC

J: TRBJ2-2
size: NA
V: TRBV7-6
D: NA
CDR3: CASSSLSAGELFF
DNA: TGTGCCAGCAGTTCGCTGAGTGCCGGGGAGCTGTTTTTT